Below, 27 T cell receptor beta chains from the same sample are listed, as sequenced in a study of T-cell reconstitution after alpha-beta-depleted transplantation in children. Unique molecular identifiers were used to barcode this TCRbeta library. TCRdb itself ran the PCR reads through MiXCR, one entry per CDR3 protein. This table has hundreds of thousands of distinct CDR3 sequences, about 15% appearing once. Sequenced here: PBMCs from the stem cell graft donor, sampled from the stem cell graft. The receptors were sampled from a human donor who donated a stem cell graft to a child with acute myeloid leukemia.

The table lists this clonotype with a few counts. This chain links TRBV20-1 with TRBJ1-5, with D maybe TRBD1 (5 bases). The V end was cut by 0 bases, the J end by 3 bases, with 9 bases between. The CDR3 is made up of 14 amino acids. Germline loops: CDR1 DFQATT, CDR2 SNEGSKA (reference sequence). CDR3 in amino acids: CSARDLGVNQPQHF. In DNA, the CDR3 is TGCAGTGCTAGAGATCTGGGGGTCAATCAGCCCCAGCATTTT.

There are many counts of this clonotype. The chain employs TRBV5-1 and TRBJ1-2; D remains ambiguous. The CDR3 spans 13 residues. CDR1 SGHRS and CDR2 YFSETQ come from the germline V gene. Trimming took 0 bases from V and 4 from J, leaving 7 bases between them. CDR3: CASSLGESYGYTF. CDR3 in DNA: TGCGCCAGCAGCTTGGGGGAGAGCTATGGCTACACCTTC.

The rearrangement uses TRBV6-1 and TRBJ1-4; possibly TRBD1 for D (5 bases). The CDR3 consists of 13 residues. V lost 1 base to trimming and J lost 7 bases, with 7 bases between them. Germline CDR1 is MNHNS and CDR2 is SASEGT. The CDR3 DNA reads as TGTGCCAGCAGTGAAGAGACAGCTGAAAAACTGTTTTTT. It encodes CASSEETAEKLFF.

The chain has TRBV4-1 and TRBJ2-2, with a weak D call TRBD1 (6 bases). In germline, CDR1 is MGHRA, CDR2 YSYEKL. The V end lost 7 bases, the J end lost 0 bases, and 15 bases lay between the germline ends. This CDR3 is 16 amino acids long. The CDR3 spells CASTLMGHANTGELFF. The DNA for the CDR3 is TGCGCCAGCACCTTGATGGGACATGCGAACACCGGGGAGCTGTTTTTT.

This clonotype occurred many times. The chain couples TRBV12-3 or TRBV12-4 to TRBJ1-2, with D unclear. CDR3 length: 14 residues. Trimming left V 5 bases short and J 4 bases short, with 14 bases between. The CDR3 sequence: CASSPEGASYGYTF. In nucleotides, the CDR3 is TGTGCCAGCAGTCCCGAGGGAGCGTCCTATGGCTACACCTTC.

There are many counts of this clonotype. The CDR3 is CASSPSQPGTDTQYF. The CDR3 DNA reads as TGTGCCAGCAGCCCCTCCCAACCGGGCACAGATACGCAGTATTTT. The V and J genes are TRBV6-1 and TRBJ2-3; D is unclear. CDR1 and CDR2 (germline): MNHNS, SASEGT. Trimming cost V 6 bases and J 1 base, with 14 bases left between them. This CDR3 comprises 15 residues.

This chain connects TRBV7-3 to TRBJ2-3; D uncertain. The CDR3 is made up of 15 amino acids. Germline assignment: CDR1 SGHTA and CDR2 FQGTGA. Trimming left V 6 bases short and J 0 bases short, with 13 bases between. The CDR3 spells CASRLSIPSTDTQYF. The DNA of the CDR3 is TGTGCCAGCAGGCTCTCTATTCCTAGCACAGATACGCAGTATTTT.

This clonotype was seen repeatedly, ten times or more. The chain combines TRBV12-3 or TRBV12-4 with TRBJ2-1, with D tentatively TRBD1 (6 bases). The CDR3 is made up of 14 amino acids. The V and J ends lost 8 bases and 1 base respectively, with 12 bases between them. The CDR3 nucleotides read TGTGCCAGCTCAACAGGGTTTTCCTACAATGAGCAGTTCTTC. Translation: CASSTGFSYNEQFF.

This clonotype has ten or more counts. The chain carries TRBV27 and TRBJ2-7, with D tentatively TRBD1 or TRBD2 (6 bases each). Trimming stripped 2 bases from V and 7 bases from J, with 15 bases between. CDR1 is MNHEY, CDR2 SMNVEV, per germline (reference sequence). The CDR3 is made up of 14 amino acids. The CDR3 reads CASSLTSGGGEQYF. CDR3 nucleotides: TGTGCCAGCAGTTTAACATCCGGGGGCGGGGAGCAGTACTTC.

This clonotype was found many times. The J gene is TRBJ2-1, the V gene TRBV7-2; D may correspond to TRBD1 or TRBD2 (5 bases each). Germline V gene sequence: CDR1 SGHTA, CDR2 FQGNSA. The CDR3 has 13 residues. V gave up 5 bases and J gave up 10 bases, with 15 bases separating them. The CDR3, as DNA: TGTGCCAGCAGCCCGCGGTTCAGGGACGAGCAGTTCTTC. Translation gives CASSPRFRDEQFF.

This clonotype was observed a few times. This sequence joins TRBV7-9 and TRBJ1-2; a possible D gene is TRBD1 (5 bases). The germline V gene encodes CDR1 SEHNR and CDR2 FQNEAQ (reference sequence). The CDR3 runs to 15 residues. Trimming stripped 5 bases from V and 2 bases from J, with 15 bases between. CDR3 DNA: TGTGCCAGCAGCGAAACGGGACCGGGAAACTATGGCTACACCTTC. It codes for CASSETGPGNYGYTF.

The chain couples TRBV29-1 to TRBJ1-4, with D possibly being TRBD1 (5 bases). The CDR3 is 13 residues long. V was pared by 1 base and J by 6 bases, with 9 bases between. From germline, CDR1 is SQVTM and CDR2 ANQGSEA. CDR3: CSVEGQGDEKLFF. The CDR3 DNA is TGCAGCGTTGAAGGGCAGGGAGATGAAAAACTGTTTTTT.

Turning to this clonotype: Being one base from a much bigger clone, this may be a read error. The rearrangement links TRBV7-2 to TRBJ2-3, with unresolved D. Germline V gene data show CDR1 as SGHTA and CDR2 as FQGNSA. CDR3 length equals 12 residues. V was trimmed by 2 bases and J by 6 bases, leaving 6 bases between them. CDR3 sequence (DNA): TGTGCCAGCAGCTTAATAGGGGATACGCAGTATTTT. It codes for CASSLIGDTQYF.

The chain uses TRBV7-2 and TRBJ2-1, with 9 bases lining up with TRBD1. The length of the CDR3 is 16 residues. V lost 7 bases and J lost 3; bases outside the gene matches: 10. Per the germline V gene, CDR1 is SGHTA and CDR2 is FQGNSA. CDR3 residues: CASTPDGTGIYNEQFF. CDR3 DNA: TGTGCCAGCACCCCCGACGGGACAGGGATCTACAATGAGCAGTTCTTC.

The genes are TRBV29-1 and TRBJ1-2; possible D gene TRBD1, 5 bases. This CDR3 contains 12 residues. V lost 2 bases to trimming and J lost 6 bases, with 10 bases between them. The V gene's germline CDR1 is SQVTM and CDR2 ANQGSEA. CDR3 sequence reads: CSVERDVDGYTF. CDR3 nucleotides: TGCAGCGTTGAAAGGGACGTAGATGGCTACACCTTC.

This clonotype was counted many times. CDR3: CASSYSDEQYF. The CDR3 DNA reads as TGTGCCAGCAGTTACTCGGACGAGCAGTACTTC. The chain carries TRBV6-5 and TRBJ2-7; the D is unclear. The germline V gene has CDR1 MNHEY and CDR2 SVGAGI. Trimming stripped 0 bases from V and 5 bases from J, with 2 bases between. This CDR3 has 11 residues.

The V gene is TRBV7-9, the J gene TRBJ2-1, with D perhaps TRBD2 (5 bases). CDR1 SEHNR and CDR2 FQNEAQ come from the germline V gene (reference sequence). Trimming shortened V by 5 bases and J by 0 bases, and 11 bases separated the two germline ends. This CDR3 spans 15 amino acids. The CDR3 DNA follows: TGTGCCAGCAGCCCCCTACGGGGCTCCTACAATGAGCAGTTCTTC. As protein: CASSPLRGSYNEQFF.

Note on this clonotype: Being one base from a much bigger clone, this may be a read error. The V call is TRBV5-6, the J call TRBJ1-1; no reliable D call. The CDR3 contains 12 residues. V shed 6 bases and J shed 5 bases, with 11 bases lying between them. Per the germline V gene, CDR1 is SGHDT and CDR2 is YYEEEE. As DNA, the CDR3 is TGTGCCAGCAAGGGAGGCGAGACTGAAGCTTTCTTT. Translated, it gives CASKGGETEAFF. Full variable domain (remainder filled in from reference TRBV5-6 and TRBJ1-1): DAGVTQSPTHLIKTRGQQVTLRCSPKSGHDTVSWYQQALGQGPQFIFQYYEEEERQRGNFPDRFSGHQFPNYSSELNVNALLLGDSALYLCASKGGETEAFFGQGTRLTVV.

This clonotype was seen many times. This chain joins TRBV20-1 and TRBJ2-3; 9 bases align to TRBD1. The V gene's germline CDR1 is DFQATT and CDR2 SNEGSKA (reference sequence). The CDR3 is made up of 14 amino acids. The CDR3 loop reads CTDRGASSTDTQYF. The CDR3 DNA sequence: TGCACCGACAGGGGGGCAAGTAGCACAGATACGCAGTATTTT.

In this sample, this clonotype turned up many times. V usage is TRBV20-1 and J usage is TRBJ2-7; 9 bases fit TRBD1. Germline CDR1 and CDR2: DFQATT and SNEGSKA (reference sequence). V shed 1 base and J 3 bases; nucleotides not matched to a gene: 4. The CDR3 contains 14 residues. CDR3 region: CSARGRTGDYEQYF. CDR3 DNA sequence: TGCAGTGCTAGAGGAAGGACAGGGGACTACGAGCAGTACTTC.

In its sample, this clonotype was seen many times. This chain links TRBV7-2 with TRBJ1-5, with TRBD1 identical over 7 bases. Germline lookup yields CDR1 SGHTA and CDR2 FQGNSA. The CDR3 length is 15 residues. V shed 5 bases, J shed 2 bases, and the junction held 6 bases outside the gene matches. CDR3 loop: CASSTGTDRNQPQHF. The CDR3 DNA reads TGTGCCAGCAGCACCGGGACAGACCGCAATCAGCCCCAGCATTTT.

CDR3 residues: CASSLEERGGYETQYF. The CDR3 DNA follows: TGCGCCAGCAGCTTGGAGGAGCGGGGGGGCTACGAGACCCAGTACTTC. This sequence joins TRBV5-1 and TRBJ2-5, with 10 positions matching TRBD2. CDR3 length equals 16 residues. Germline CDR1 reads SGHRS; CDR2 reads YFSETQ. Trimming removed 0 bases from V and 5 bases from J; junction bases left unmatched: 7.

This clonotype was counted ten times or more. The rearrangement joins TRBV20-1 to TRBJ2-7; 7 bases are a match to TRBD2. Germline-derived CDR1 and CDR2 are DFQATT and SNEGSKA (reference sequence). CDR3 length: 14 residues. The junction had 9 bases not matched to a gene; V was cut back by 5 bases and J by 2 bases. CDR3 nucleotides: TGCAGTGCTCTACTGTGGGGGGGGACCTACGAGCAGTACTTC. Translating it yields CSALLWGGTYEQYF.

The rearrangement uses TRBV20-1 and TRBJ1-5; the D gene is possibly TRBD1 (5 bases). Germline V gene lookup returns CDR1 DFQATT and CDR2 SNEGSKA (reference sequence). This CDR3 is built from 15 residues. The V gene lost 0 bases and the J gene lost 11 bases, with 20 bases spanning the gap. The CDR3 protein is CSARDLTGDVFAQHF. The CDR3 coding sequence is TGCAGTGCTAGAGATTTGACCGGGGACGTGTTTGCCCAGCATTTT.

This clonotype showed up many times. CDR3 nucleotides: TGTGCCAGCAGTAGAACCCGGGCAAACGCTGAAGCTTTCTTT. Translation: CASSRTRANAEAFF. This sequence joins TRBV6-1 and TRBJ1-1; D gene unclear. The V gene lost 5 bases and the J gene lost 6 bases, with 16 bases spanning the gap. The CDR3 is 14 amino acids. The V gene's germline CDR1 is MNHNS and CDR2 SASEGT.

This clonotype was seen only a few times. This rearrangement joins TRBV12-3 or TRBV12-4 to TRBJ2-1; D is ambiguous. Trimming took 3 bases from V and 0 from J, leaving 6 bases between them. There are 14 residues in the CDR3. The CDR3 DNA sequence: TGTGCCAGCAGTTTGACCATCTCCTACAATGAGCAGTTCTTC. Its protein product is CASSLTISYNEQFF.

This clonotype was detected ten times or more. The rearrangement uses TRBV20-1 and TRBJ2-7, with D uncertain. CDR1 and CDR2 from the germline V gene are DFQATT and SNEGSKA (reference sequence). There are 11 residues in the CDR3. The V end was cut by 3 bases, the J end by 2 bases, with 5 bases between. This chain's CDR3 is CSARWAYEQYF. The DNA for the CDR3 is TGCAGTGCTAGGTGGGCCTACGAGCAGTACTTC.